This TCR beta chain came from a study of cytomegalovirus exposure and HLA in healthy donors. Study-level results: Certain sequence variants were highly shared and formed a cluster, and this cluster was likely a sequencing artifact. A missense variant in DCLRE1C was later tied to TCR beta V- and J-gene trimming.

The PCR employed 60 Vbeta primers together with 13 Jbeta primers. Assay used: immunoSEQ multiplex PCR; TCRdb lists only in-frame clones, some missing. The sample holds a few hundred thousand clones, around nine tenths seen once. A note on this clone: Its antigen is unknown.

The clonotype comes from a girl under 10 years old in good health and CMV-seronegative. Sequenced material: PBMCs.

The CDR3 DNA is TGTGCCAGCAGCCTTTCCGGACAGGGGTTCTACGAGCAGTACTTC. Encoded protein: CASSLSGQGFYEQYF. The V and J genes are TRBV16 and TRBJ2-7; 9 bases agree with TRBD1. The CDR3 consists of 15 residues. CDR1 is KGHSY and CDR2 is FQNENV in the germline V gene. Losses at the gene ends were 4 bases for V and 3 bases for J; bases not matched to a gene: 7.